The rows below give T cell receptor beta chains drawn from one sample of a study of T-cell reconstitution after alpha-beta-depleted transplantation in children. TCRdb itself ran the PCR reads through MiXCR, one entry per CDR3 protein. The sample yields 200,000 to 250,000 distinct CDR3 sequences, roughly 7.7% seen once. Sample: PBMCs, mostly from graft donor cells, taken 180 days after TCRalphabeta/CD19-depleted stem cell transplant. The source is a male patient between 10 and 17 years old who had a stem cell transplant for acute lymphoblastic leukemia, so the T cells may come from the graft donor. Each CDR3 is given with its conserved first and last residue. D genes are given only for firm matches. Clone size is shown for a subset of rows, as once, few, many or a class of expanded clone.

>TRBJ2-3|14|many|NA|TRBV5-1
TGCGCCAGCAGCTTGGGCTGGGGCGCAGATACGCAGTATTTT
CASSLGWGADTQYF
>TRBJ2-2|16|many|TRBD2|TRBV27
TGTGCCAGCAGTTTAGGCCAACTAGCGGGGACCGGGGAGCTGTTTTTT
CASSLGQLAGTGELFF
>TRBJ2-5|12|many|NA|TRBV3-1
TGTGCCAGCAGCCAAGAGAGGAAGACCCAGTACTTC
CASSQERKTQYF
>TRBJ2-4|14|many|NA|TRBV20-1
TGCAGTGCCCAGCGGCTCAGGGGCCATAACATTCAGTACTTC
CSAQRLRGHNIQYF
>TRBJ1-3|16|few|TRBD1|TRBV7-6
TGTGCCAGCAGCCCCCTGGAGGGGGCAAGTGGAAACACCATATATTTT
CASSPLEGASGNTIYF
>TRBJ1-6|13|many|NA|TRBV19
TGTGCCAGTAGTATAGTGACGGATTCACCCCTCCACTTT
CASSIVTDSPLHF
>TRBJ2-7|15|many|NA|TRBV10-1
TGCGCCAGCAGTGAAATCGATCGGGTTTGCTACGAGCAGTACTTC
CASSEIDRVCYEQYF
>TRBJ1-6|14|many|NA|TRBV5-5
TGTGCCAGCAGCCTGGGGACCGACATTCGGCCCCTCCACTTT
CASSLGTDIRPLHF
>TRBJ2-2|16|many|NA|TRBV20-1
TGCAGTGCTCGACTCGGGGGGACAACGAACACCGGGGAGCTGTTTTTT
CSARLGGTTNTGELFF
>TRBJ2-1|14|many|NA|TRBV7-2
TGTGCCAGCAGCTACACAGGGATCTACAATGAGCAGTTCTTC
CASSYTGIYNEQFF
>TRBJ2-5|13|many|NA|TRBV5-6
TGTGCCAGCAGCCCGGGTGGTAGAGAGACCCAGTACTTC
CASSPGGRETQYF
>TRBJ2-3|18|many|TRBD2|TRBV6-1
TGTGCCAGCAGGCGTGGGACTAGCGGGGGGCCTAGCACAGATACGCAGTATTTT
CASRRGTSGGPSTDTQYF
>TRBJ2-4|14|many|TRBD1|TRBV29-1
TGCAGCGCGATGACAGGGTGGGGCAAAAACATTCAGTACTTC
CSAMTGWGKNIQYF
>TRBJ1-6|19|many|NA|TRBV3-1
TGTGCCAGCAGCCAATATTCAGTGTCGTTCAGCTCCTATAATTCACCCCTCCACTTT
CASSQYSVSFSSYNSPLHF
>TRBJ2-5|17|many|TRBD1|TRBV9
TGTGCCAGCAGCCCGGGAGCCGGGACAGGGGTTCAAGAGACCCAGTACTTC
CASSPGAGTGVQETQYF
>TRBJ2-3|13|many|TRBD2|TRBV5-5
TGTGCCAGCAGCCTAGCGGGGTCAGGTACGCAGTATTTT
CASSLAGSGTQYF
>TRBJ2-5|14|many|NA|TRBV5-1
TGCGCCAGCAGCTTACAGGGCCGGAGGGGGACCCAGTACTTC
CASSLQGRRGTQYF
>TRBJ1-5|17|many|NA|TRBV4-1
TGCGCCAGCAGCCAAGAGGGGGGCGGGTATAGCAATCAGCCCCAGCATTTT
CASSQEGGGYSNQPQHF
>TRBJ2-2|14|many|TRBD2|TRBV20-1
TGCAGTGCTATTCCCCGGGGGGGGACCGGGGAGCTGTTTTTT
CSAIPRGGTGELFF
>TRBJ2-7|14|many|NA|TRBV12-3/TRBV12-4
TGTGCCAGCAGTTTAAGGAAAGGACCCTACGAGCAGTACTTC
CASSLRKGPYEQYF
>TRBJ2-2|17|many|TRBD2|TRBV25-1
TGTGCCAGCAGTACCGGGGGGGGACCCCTAACCAGCGGGGAGCTGTTTTTT
CASSTGGGPLTSGELFF
>TRBJ2-7|16|many|NA|TRBV4-2
TGTGCCAGCAGCCGGGGCGGGGACCCTACTTCCGACGAGCAGTACTTC
CASSRGGDPTSDEQYF
>TRBJ2-2|12|many|NA|TRBV18
TGTGCCAGCTCATCCGGGACAGGGGAGCTGTTTTTT
CASSSGTGELFF
>TRBJ2-3|15|many|NA|TRBV7-3
TGTGCCAGCAGCTTAACGGCAGGCTTCACAGATACGCAGTATTTT
CASSLTAGFTDTQYF
>TRBJ2-7|12|many|NA|TRBV28
TGTGCCAGCAGTTCCCTTTCCTACGAGCAGTACTTC
CASSSLSYEQYF
>TRBJ1-2|16|few|NA|TRBV20-1
TGCAGTGCTAGGGACGCAGGACAGTTCCTGTCCCATGGCTACACCTTC
CSARDAGQFLSHGYTF
>TRBJ2-1|11|many|NA|TRBV10-3
TGTGCCATCAGTGAGTTAAATGAGCAGTTCTTC
CAISELNEQFF
>TRBJ1-1|14|many|NA|TRBV20-1
TGCAGTGCTCAAACTCGGGCGGCGAACACTGAAGCTTTCTTT
CSAQTRAANTEAFF
>TRBJ2-7|15|many|NA|TRBV27
TGTGCCAGCAGTCCATTACTCAATCTGACCTACGAGCAGTACTTC
CASSPLLNLTYEQYF
>TRBJ2-7|13|many|NA|TRBV4-1
TGCGCCAGCAGCCAAGATCTTTTGGGGGAGCAGTACTTC
CASSQDLLGEQYF
>TRBJ2-2|14|many|NA|TRBV6-1
TGTGCCAGCAGTGAACTGGAGAACACCGGGGAGCTGTTTTTT
CASSELENTGELFF
>TRBJ1-5|19|once|NA|TRBV6-5
TGTGCCAGCAGTTACCGTGCGCAGGGGCCAGTGGCGGGCAGACAGCCCCAGCATTTT
CASSYRAQGPVAGRQPQHF
>TRBJ2-6|15|many|NA|TRBV10-3
TGTGCCATCAGAGGACAGTCTTCTGGGGCCAACGTCCTGACTTTC
CAIRGQSSGANVLTF
>TRBJ2-2|15|NA|NA|TRBV3-1
TGTGCCAGCAGCCCTCCCCGGACCCCCATCAGGGAGCTGTTTTTT
CASSPPRTPIRELFF
>TRBJ2-1|15|many|TRBD2|TRBV7-3
TGTGCCAGCAGCTTAATCCGGGGGGGGTACAATGAGCAGTTCTTC
CASSLIRGGYNEQFF
>TRBJ2-2|12|many|NA|TRBV20-1
TGCAGTGCCCGAGGGGATACCGGGGAGCTGTTTTTT
CSARGDTGELFF
>TRBJ2-5|15|many|NA|TRBV11-2
TGTGCCAGCAGCTTAGGATGGGGGGTCCAAGAGACCCAGTACTTC
CASSLGWGVQETQYF
>TRBJ1-5|16|many|TRBD1|TRBV4-3
TGCGCCAGCAGCCAAGATAGCGGGACAGGGGTGCAGCCCCAGCATTTT
CASSQDSGTGVQPQHF
>TRBJ2-5|14|many|NA|TRBV18
TGTGCCAGCTCACCTGCAGGGAGAGAAGAGACCCAGTACTTC
CASSPAGREETQYF
>TRBJ2-1|13|many|NA|TRBV28
TGTGCCAGCAGTTTACATGGGGGCAATGAGCAGTTCTTC
CASSLHGGNEQFF